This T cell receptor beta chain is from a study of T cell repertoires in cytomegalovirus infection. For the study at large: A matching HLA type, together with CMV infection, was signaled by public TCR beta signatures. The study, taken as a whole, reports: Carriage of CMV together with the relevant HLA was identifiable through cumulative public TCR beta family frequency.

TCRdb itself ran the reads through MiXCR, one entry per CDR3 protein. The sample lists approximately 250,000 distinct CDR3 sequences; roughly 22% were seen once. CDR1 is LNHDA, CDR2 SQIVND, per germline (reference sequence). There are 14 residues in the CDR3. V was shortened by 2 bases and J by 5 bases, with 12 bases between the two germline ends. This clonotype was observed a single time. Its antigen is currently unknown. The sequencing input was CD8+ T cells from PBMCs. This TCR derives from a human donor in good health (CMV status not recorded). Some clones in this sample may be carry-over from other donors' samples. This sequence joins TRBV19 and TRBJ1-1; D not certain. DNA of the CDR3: TGTGCCAGTAGTATAAGTCCAGGAACTACTGAAGCTTTCTTT. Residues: CASSISPGTTEAFF.